This TCR beta chain was captured in a study of cytomegalovirus exposure and HLA in healthy donors. The PCR employed 60 Vbeta primers together with 13 Jbeta primers. The assay was immunoSEQ multiplex PCR, and TCRdb's table has in-frame clones only and misses some. Among under 250,000 clones listed, around three quarters were seen once. The CDR3 has 17 amino acids. Germline lookup yields CDR1 SGHKS and CDR2 YYEKEE (reference sequence). The V segment lost 0 bases and the J segment 8 bases; nucleotides outside the gene matches: 14. The clonotype was recovered from a man younger than 40 in good health and CMV-seronegative. The chain couples TRBV5-5 to TRBJ2-1; 7 bases map to TRBD2. The specimen was PBMCs. The CDR3 bases are TGTGCCAGCAGCTTGGCCGATTTAACTAGCGTTACTGATGAGCAGTTCTTC. This encodes CASSLADLTSVTDEQFF.